The text below deals with one T cell receptor (beta chain). As originally analysed: Cell counts per sample came from amplifying reference gene primers. Using immunoSEQ multiplex PCR, the repertoire was profiled, and TCRdb retains in-frame clones only, with some absent. V and J calls and clone size follow that table, whereas D and trimming were derived from the DNA. The repertoire consists of about 99,000 clones, with roughly 80% occurring once and the leading ten covering under 30%. The data were taken from a study of blood T cell repertoires in COVID-19. Study information: T cells, B-cell-depleted T cells, or PBMCs supplied cDNA or gDNA.

V lost 0 bases, J lost 6 bases, and 0 bases stayed unmatched. The CDR3 consists of 13 residues. Germline CDR1 reads SGHRS; CDR2 reads YFSETQ. The sequence was obtained from a man in his sixties with acute or convalescent COVID-19. The specimen was peripheral blood. V usage is TRBV5-1 and J usage is TRBJ1-5; 7 bases align to TRBD1. The DNA of the CDR3 is TGCGCCAGCAGCTTGGAGGGGGCTCAGCCCCAGCATTTT. It translates to CASSLEGAQPQHF. Combining the CDR3 with reference TRBV5-1 and TRBJ1-5 gives the whole variable domain KAGVTQTPRYLIKTRGQQVTLSCSPISGHRSVSWYQQTPGQGLQFLFEYFSETQRNKGNFPGRFSGRQFSNSRSEMNVSTLELGDSALYLCASSLEGAQPQHFGDGTRLSIL.